These 26 T cell receptor beta chains share one sample of origin, sequenced in a study of circulating CD8 cells and anti-PD-1 response in melanoma. Live CD3+CD8+TCRalphabeta+ cells were sorted into four subsets by PD-1 and/or TIGIT. The QIAseq Immune Repertoire TCR panel built the libraries from roughly 15 ng of total RNA. One entry per CDR3 protein results from TCRdb running MiXCR on the reads. The sample lists some 470 distinct CDR3 sequences; approximately 8% were seen once. Sequenced material: CD8+ T cells from PBMCs, taken at baseline or after one month of anti-PD-1 therapy (not recorded which). These receptor sequences come from a human donor with melanoma.

By sample share, this clonotype is large. The rearrangement joins TRBV28 to TRBJ2-2, with TRBD2 as a possible D gene (6 bases). CDR1 is MDHEN, CDR2 SYDVKM, per germline. The CDR3 has 14 residues. The V end was cut by 3 bases, the J end by 3 bases, with 8 bases between. The CDR3 DNA sequence: TGTGCCAGCAGTTTCGGGACTGACACCGGGGAGCTGTTTTTT. Its translation is CASSFGTDTGELFF.

In this sample, this clonotype is medium-sized (0.01 to 0.1%). This chain uses TRBV28 with TRBJ2-3; 9 nucleotides match TRBD2. V shed 4 bases and J 3 bases; nucleotides not matched to a gene: 11. The germline V gene has CDR1 MDHEN and CDR2 SYDVKM. This CDR3 spans 17 amino acids. The CDR3 DNA follows: TGTGCCAGCAGTTCCGCCGGGACTAGCTGGACAACAGATACGCAGTATTTT. Encoded protein: CASSSAGTSWTTDTQYF.

Relative to its sample, this clonotype is large. The chain recombines TRBV11-1 with TRBJ2-1, with D possibly matching TRBD1 (6 bases). The V end was cut by 0 bases, the J end by 0 bases, with 9 bases between. The CDR3 extends over 16 amino acids. Germline CDR1 and CDR2: SGHAT and FQDESV (reference sequence). CDR3 sequence (DNA): TGTGCCAGCAGCTTAGCACAGGGTAACTCCTACAATGAGCAGTTCTTC. It translates to CASSLAQGNSYNEQFF.

This clonotype is labeled hyperexpanded. The genes are TRBV4-1 and TRBJ2-1, with 7 nucleotides matching TRBD2. V shed 3 bases and J 4 bases; nucleotides not matched to a gene: 6. Germline V lookup: CDR1 MGHRA, CDR2 YSYEKL. This CDR3 comprises 15 residues. CDR3 nucleotide sequence: TGCGCCAGCAGCCATCTGGACGGGGGGTACAATGAGCAGTTCTTC. It is translated as CASSHLDGGYNEQFF.

Relative to its sample, this clonotype is medium-sized. The V gene is TRBV29-1, the J gene TRBJ2-1, with TRBD1 identical over 12 bases. This CDR3 spans 14 amino acids. Germline V gene lookup returns CDR1 SQVTM and CDR2 ANQGSEA. With 6 bases clipped from V and 7 bases from J, the junction kept 7 bases outside the gene matches. CDR3 residues: CSVTGTGGLNEQFF. Written as DNA, the CDR3 is TGCAGCGTGACCGGGACAGGGGGCCTAAATGAGCAGTTCTTC.

This clonotype was detected a few times. A read error may account for a junction end that differs from germline. The genes are TRBV29-1 and TRBJ2-1; TRBD2 might be the D (5 bases). The length of the CDR3 is 14 residues. CDR1 is SQVTM, CDR2 ANQGSEA, per germline. CDR3 nucleotides: TGTAGCGTTACGGTCCCTCCCAGCTACAATGAGCAGTTCTTC. As protein: CSVTVPPSYNEQFF.

By share, this clonotype ranks as large (0.1 to 1%). The V and J genes are TRBV29-1 and TRBJ2-7; 11 positions agree with TRBD2. Germline V CDR1 and CDR2: SQVTM, ANQGSEA. This CDR3 spans 12 amino acids. The ends lost 5 bases at V and 3 bases at J; junction bases unmatched: 0. The CDR3: CSVTSGSYEQYF. The CDR3 coding sequence is TGCAGCGTTACTAGCGGGAGCTACGAGCAGTACTTC.

By share of the sample, this clonotype is large. V and J are TRBV19 and TRBJ2-1, with 11 bases identical to TRBD2. The CDR3 runs to 14 residues. Trimming cost V 6 bases and J 6 bases; bases outside gene matches: 4. Germline V gene sequence: CDR1 LNHDA, CDR2 SQIVND (reference sequence). The CDR3 is CASSPLAGVNEQFF. The CDR3 region has the DNA TGTGCCAGTAGCCCACTAGCGGGAGTCAATGAGCAGTTCTTC. Full variable domain (rest looked up from reference TRBV19 and TRBJ2-1): DGGITQSPKYLFRKEGQNVTLSCEQNLNHDAMYWYRQDPGQGLRLIYYSQIVNDFQKGDIAEGYSVSREKKESFPLTVTSAQKNPTAFYLCASSPLAGVNEQFFGPGTRLTVL.

This clonotype is labeled large (0.1 to 1%). CDR3 nucleotide sequence: TGTGCCAGCAGCTTAACCGGGACAGGGCACGAGCAGTACTTC. Translated, it gives CASSLTGTGHEQYF. This chain joins TRBV7-2 and TRBJ2-7; 9 bases match TRBD1. In germline, CDR1 is SGHTA, CDR2 FQGNSA. The CDR3 spans 14 residues. The ends lost 2 bases at V and 5 bases at J; junction bases unmatched: 4.

By share, this clonotype ranks as medium-sized (0.01 to 0.1%). The chain employs TRBV7-2 and TRBJ2-7; D unclear. The germline V gene encodes CDR1 SGHTA and CDR2 FQGNSA. This CDR3 spans 12 amino acids. Trimming left V 4 bases short and J 7 bases short, with 11 bases between. Written as DNA, the CDR3 is TGTGCCAGCAGCTCCCTCACTGGGGAGCAGTACTTC. This translates into CASSSLTGEQYF. Based on the CDR3 plus reference TRBV7-2 and TRBJ2-7, the full variable domain is GAGVSQSPSNKVTEKGKDVELRCDPISGHTALYWYRQSLGQGLEFLIYFQGNSAPDKSGLPSDRFSAERTGGSVSTLTIQRTQQEDSAVYLCASSSLTGEQYFGPGTRLTVT.

This clonotype is judged large. The chain couples TRBV5-4 to TRBJ2-1, with 7 bases identical to TRBD2. Germline assignment: CDR1 SGHNT and CDR2 YYREEE (reference sequence). The CDR3 length is 14 residues. V shed 0 bases, J shed 5 bases, and the junction held 2 bases outside the gene matches. CDR3 in DNA: TGTGCCAGCAGCTTGGTAGCGGGCCACAATGAGCAGTTCTTC. Translated, it gives CASSLVAGHNEQFF.

Within the sample, this clonotype is large. CDR3 protein: CATLGTDTDTQYF. For the CDR3, the DNA is TGTGCCACACTCGGGACGGACACAGATACGCAGTATTTT. The chain joins TRBV15 to TRBJ2-3; D may correspond to TRBD1 or TRBD2 (5 bases each). There are 13 residues in the CDR3. Per the germline V gene, CDR1 is LNHNV and CDR2 is YYDKDF (reference sequence). V dropped 9 bases and J dropped 2 bases, with 12 bases sitting between them.

This clonotype is large. The CDR3 sequence: CASSLGQGNYEQYF. The CDR3 coding sequence is TGCGCCAGCAGCTTGGGGCAGGGGAACTACGAGCAGTACTTC. The chain recombines TRBV5-1 with TRBJ2-7; maybe TRBD1 (6 bases). V lost 0 bases to trimming and J lost 3 bases, with 10 bases between them. The CDR3 is made up of 14 amino acids. Germline V gene sequence: CDR1 SGHRS, CDR2 YFSETQ.

This chain links TRBV19 with TRBJ2-1, with a weak D call TRBD2 (6 bases). Germline loops: CDR1 LNHDA, CDR2 SQIVND (reference sequence). V lost 7 bases to trimming and J lost 6 bases, with 19 bases between them. CDR3 length: 15 amino acids. CDR3 amino acids: CASNQLTGDCNEQFF. CDR3 in DNA: TGTGCCAGTAACCAACTAACGGGGGACTGCAATGAGCAGTTCTTC.

This clonotype occurred a few times. A read error may be the cause here, since a much bigger clone is one base away. This chain uses TRBV20-1 with TRBJ1-1, with D possibly being TRBD1 (6 bases). This CDR3 contains 12 residues. Germline CDR1 reads DFQATT; CDR2 reads SNEGSKA (reference sequence). CDR3 nucleotide sequence: TGCAGTGCTAGAGTTGGGGACACTGAAGCTCTCTTT. This sequence encodes CSARVGDTEALF.

In this sample, this clonotype is large. This sequence joins TRBV28 and TRBJ1-2; 9 bases match TRBD1. The CDR3 sequence is 18 residues long. The junction had 13 bases not matched to a gene; V was cut back by 2 bases and J by 3 bases. Germline CDR1 and CDR2: MDHEN and SYDVKM. The CDR3 DNA reads as TGTGCCAGCAGTTTAATCGTGGTTCTGACAGGGGGGGACTATGGCTACACCTTC. It yields the protein CASSLIVVLTGGDYGYTF.

This clonotype is judged large (0.1 to 1%). The genes are TRBV19 and TRBJ2-6, with no clear D. The CDR3 has 14 amino acids. V lost 6 bases and J 6 bases, leaving 12 bases between the germline ends. CDR1 is LNHDA, CDR2 SQIVND, per germline (reference sequence). CDR3 nucleotide sequence: TGTGCCAGTAGCGCCTTATACGAGGCCAACGTCCTGACTTTC. Translating gives CASSALYEANVLTF.

This clonotype is large within its sample. The chain uses TRBV20-1 and TRBJ2-5; D gene unclear. The CDR3 has 12 residues. Trimming removed 3 bases from V and 5 bases from J, with 10 bases in between. Germline CDR1 is DFQATT and CDR2 is SNEGSKA (reference sequence). The CDR3 DNA reads as TGCAGTGCTAGCCCCCCTGCTGAGACCCAGTACTTC. Translating it yields CSASPPAETQYF.

By sample fraction, this clonotype is large. CDR3 DNA sequence: TGCAGTGCTAGAGGACCAGCGGGATTTGAGACCCAGTACTTC. Translating it yields CSARGPAGFETQYF. The chain links TRBV20-1 to TRBJ2-5, with 7 nucleotides matching TRBD2. Germline loops: CDR1 DFQATT, CDR2 SNEGSKA (reference sequence). The CDR3 extends over 14 amino acids. The V and J ends lost 1 base and 5 bases, in that order; junction bases with no gene match: 7.

This clonotype is judged large. The chain combines TRBV28 with TRBJ2-7, with D tentatively TRBD2 (5 bases). Trimming took off 7 bases at V and 3 bases at J, with 13 bases between the two ends. CDR1 and CDR2 (germline): MDHEN, SYDVKM. This CDR3 contains 13 residues. In nucleotides, the CDR3 is TGTGCCAGCACAGGAGGAGCCTTCTACGAGCAGTACTTC. Its translation is CASTGGAFYEQYF.

As regards this clonotype: Germline is not matched at one junction end, which may reflect a read error. This chain uses TRBV9 with TRBJ2-7, with D hard to call. Germline V CDR1 and CDR2: SGDLS, YYNGEE. CDR3 length: 13 residues. The CDR3 nucleotides are TGTGCCAGTAGCCCCCGAGATTCCTACGAGCAGTGCTTC. Amino acid sequence: CASSPRDSYEQCF.

This clonotype is classed as medium-sized. The V call is TRBV20-1, the J call TRBJ2-5; the match to TRBD2 covers 10 bases. There are 21 residues in the CDR3. The germline gives CDR1 DFQATT, CDR2 SNEGSKA (reference sequence). Trimming at V came to 4 bases and at J to 3 bases, leaving 26 bases not matched to a gene. The DNA for the CDR3 is TGCAGTGCTACGGGACTAGCGTGGGGATTACGCGAGCTTAAAATGGAAGAGACCCAGTACTTC. It is translated as CSATGLAWGLRELKMEETQYF.

By its share, this clonotype is large. This sequence joins TRBV25-1 and TRBJ2-2; 10 nucleotides match TRBD1. Per the germline V gene, CDR1 is MGHDK and CDR2 is SYGVNS. The CDR3 consists of 16 residues. After removal of 5 bases from V and 6 bases from J, the junction contained 9 bases not matched to a gene. CDR3 DNA sequence: TGTGCCAGCAGTTACGACAGGGGGCTTCAAGCCGGGGAGCTGTTTTTT. Its protein product is CASSYDRGLQAGELFF.

The V call is TRBV19, the J call TRBJ2-1, with TRBD2 matching 8 bases. The CDR3 has 15 amino acids. Per germline, CDR1 LNHDA and CDR2 SQIVND (reference sequence). With V trimmed by 10 bases and J by 3 bases, 11 bases remained unmatched. DNA of the CDR3: TGTGCCAATAACCAACTAGCGGAGGACTACAATGAGCAGTTCTTC. This translates into CANNQLAEDYNEQFF.

This clonotype is large (0.1 to 1%). The V call is TRBV5-5, the J call TRBJ2-1, with 11 bases identical to TRBD2. V shed 6 bases, J shed 1 base, and the junction held 6 bases outside the gene matches. Germline-derived CDR1 and CDR2 are SGHKS and YYEKEE (reference sequence). The CDR3 length is 16 residues. For the CDR3, the DNA is TGTGCCAGCACTCCTGGACTAGCGGGTTCCTACAATGAGCAGTTCTTC. Translation: CASTPGLAGSYNEQFF.

The V gene is TRBV20-1, the J gene TRBJ2-7, with 10 positions matching TRBD1. Germline V lookup: CDR1 DFQATT, CDR2 SNEGSKA (reference sequence). Losses at the gene ends were 3 bases for V and 0 bases for J; bases not matched to a gene: 5. The CDR3 spans 15 residues. CDR3 residues: CSASVGDRGSYEQYF. CDR3 nucleotide sequence: TGCAGTGCTAGTGTAGGGGACAGGGGCTCCTACGAGCAGTACTTC.